Listed here are 6 T cell receptor beta chains from one sample, sequenced in a study of cytomegalovirus exposure and HLA in healthy donors. The PCR contained 60 Vbeta and 13 Jbeta primers. Clones were sequenced by immunoSEQ multiplex PCR, and TCRdb holds only the in-frame ones, with some missing. The sample lists approximately 250,000 clones, about 77% seen once, with roughly 0.45% in the top ten. The source material was PBMCs. Receptors originate from a boy younger than 18 in good health and CMV-seronegative.

The chain has TRBV7-6 and TRBJ2-3, with TRBD1 matching over 10 bases. CDR1 and CDR2 (germline): SGHVS, FNYEAQ. The CDR3 spans 14 residues. J lost 1 base, V lost 5 bases, and 0 bases had no gene match. The CDR3 is CASSGQGGTDTQYF. The DNA of the CDR3 is TGTGCCAGCAGCGGACAGGGGGGCACAGATACGCAGTATTTT.

The chain recombines TRBV28 with TRBJ1-1, with D possibly being TRBD1 (6 bases). The germline CDR1 and CDR2 sequences are MDHEN and SYDVKM. V was cut by 5 bases and J by 0 bases, with 13 bases left in between. The length of the CDR3 is 15 residues. CDR3 loop: CASSSSGGLNTEAFF. The CDR3 nucleotides are TGTGCCAGCAGTAGTTCTGGGGGCCTGAACACTGAAGCTTTCTTT.

V is TRBV5-4 and J is TRBJ2-3; no firm D call. The CDR3 has 13 amino acids. Germline CDR1 and CDR2: SGHNT and YYREEE (reference sequence). Deletions cut 1 base from V and 0 bases from J, with 3 bases between. The chain's CDR3 is CASSLRSTDTQYF. DNA for the CDR3: TGTGCCAGCAGCTTGCGGAGCACAGATACGCAGTATTTT.

This clone was seen only once. The chain combines TRBV10-3 with TRBJ1-1; 8 bases are shared with TRBD1. The CDR3 is 18 amino acids. V was clipped by 5 bases and J by 3 bases; unmatched bases: 17. Germline V gives CDR1 ENHRY, CDR2 SYGVKD. The CDR3: CAISPIINLRGRDTEAFF. Here the CDR3 DNA reads TGTGCCATCAGTCCCATAATTAATCTCAGGGGGCGCGACACTGAAGCTTTCTTT.

The V call is TRBV7-2, the J call TRBJ1-1; a weak D match, TRBD1 (6 bases). The germline V gene encodes CDR1 SGHTA and CDR2 FQGNSA. The V end lost 4 bases, the J end lost 5 bases, and 17 bases lay between the germline ends. The CDR3 length is 15 residues. This CDR3 reads CASSSHREIGTEAFF. The CDR3 nucleotides are TGTGCCAGCAGCTCACACAGGGAGATCGGTACTGAAGCTTTCTTT.

In this sample, this clone turned up a few times. The V call is TRBV9, the J call TRBJ1-6; 7 bases align to TRBD1. Germline V gene data show CDR1 as SGDLS and CDR2 as YYNGEE. CDR3 length: 16 amino acids. Trimming at V came to 2 bases and at J to 4 bases, leaving 6 bases not matched to a gene. CDR3 sequence: CASSVTRGQYNSPLHF. DNA of the CDR3: TGTGCCAGCAGCGTGACTAGGGGACAGTATAATTCACCCCTCCACTTT.